Shown below are 13 T cell receptor beta chains from a single sample sequenced in a study of OX40 agonist ivuxolimab in advanced cancers. Sequenced by immunoSEQ multiplex PCR; TCRdb stores in-frame clones only, minus some. The data contain over 75,000 clones, about nine tenths of them seen just once; the ten biggest clones take up about 1.5%. The input for sequencing was CD4+ or CD8+ T cells sorted from blood, taken in a trial of the OX40 agonist ivuxolimab. The receptors stem from an adult with an advanced solid tumor such as melanoma, head and neck, liver or kidney cancer.

The rearrangement uses TRBV21-1 and TRBJ1-2. TRBV21-1 is given as a pseudogene. CDR3 size: 16 residues. As DNA, the CDR3 is TGTGCCAGCAGCAAAGTTCCGGCGGAAACTAACTATGGCTACACCTTC. Residues: CASSKVPAETNYGYTF.

J is TRBJ2-4 and V is TRBV18; perhaps TRBD2 as D (5 bases). V lost 0 bases and J lost 0, with 6 bases in between. The CDR3 is made up of 15 amino acids. CDR1 and CDR2 from the germline V gene are KGHSH and LQKENI. The CDR3 spells CASSPPAGAKNIQYF. The DNA for the CDR3 is TGTGCCAGCTCACCACCGGCGGGAGCCAAAAACATTCAGTACTTC. Drawing the rest from reference TRBV18 and TRBJ2-4, the complete variable domain is NAGVMQNPRHLVRRRGQEARLRCSPMKGHSHVYWYRQLPEEGLKFMVYLQKENIIDESGMPKERFSAEFPKEGPSILRIQQVVRGDSAAYFCASSPPAGAKNIQYFGAGTRLSVL.

The chain is built from TRBV30 and TRBJ2-2, with 7 bases that match TRBD2. With 0 bases clipped from V and 6 bases from J, the junction kept 7 bases outside the gene matches. The CDR3 spans 15 residues. Germline CDR1 and CDR2: GTSNPN and SVGIG (reference sequence). The CDR3, as DNA: TGTGCCTGGAGTGTATTTGGGGGGAGGGCCGGGGAGCTGTTTTTT. It specifies CAWSVFGGRAGELFF.

The J gene is TRBJ2-1, the V gene TRBV7-2; D not resolved. V shed 3 bases and J shed 6 bases, with 9 bases lying between them. CDR1 SGHTA and CDR2 FQGNSA come from the germline V gene. The CDR3 spans 13 residues. CDR3 protein: CASSFTQANEQFF. CDR3 DNA sequence: TGTGCCAGCAGCTTCACGCAAGCCAATGAGCAGTTCTTC.

The V call is TRBV18, the J call TRBJ1-4; D is uncertain. The CDR3 is 15 residues long. Looked up from germline, CDR1 is KGHSH and CDR2 is LQKENI. With 1 base removed from V and 10 bases from J, the gap between germline ends came to 16 bases. In DNA form, the CDR3 reads TGTGCCAGCTCACCACGCTCGAGTCTAGATGTAAAACTGTTTTTT. Encoded protein: CASSPRSSLDVKLFF.

The gene calls are TRBV9 and TRBJ1-1; D may be TRBD1 (6 bases). Trimming took 4 bases from V and 2 from J, leaving 21 bases between them. The CDR3 has 17 residues. Germline lookup yields CDR1 SGDLS and CDR2 YYNGEE. The CDR3 DNA reads as TGTGCCAGCAGCCCTCGGATAACAGGGACCCGAAACACTGAAGCTTTCTTT. Translation gives CASSPRITGTRNTEAFF.

The chain joins TRBV5-1 to TRBJ2-7; weak D call: TRBD2 (5 bases). V was pared by 1 base and J by 3 bases, with 8 bases between. The CDR3 loop spans 13 amino acids. Germline loops: CDR1 SGHRS, CDR2 YFSETQ. DNA of the CDR3: TGCGCCAGCAGCTTGTGGACTGACTACGAGCAGTACTTC. It is translated as CASSLWTDYEQYF.

The chain employs TRBV28 and TRBJ2-3; 11 nucleotides line up with TRBD2. The germline V gene encodes CDR1 MDHEN and CDR2 SYDVKM. The CDR3 is made up of 15 amino acids. J gave up 4 bases and V 6 bases, and 6 bases lay outside the gene matches. The CDR3 loop is CASRLAGGGPDTQYF. In nucleotides, the CDR3 is TGTGCCAGCAGGTTAGCGGGAGGGGGCCCAGATACGCAGTATTTT. Using reference TRBV28 and TRBJ2-3 for the parts outside the CDR3, the full variable domain is DVKVTQSSRYLVKRTGEKVFLECVQDMDHENMFWYRQDPGLGLRLIYFSYDVKMKEKGDIPEGYSVSREKKERFSLILESASTNQTSMYLCASRLAGGGPDTQYFGPGTRLTVL.

Here the CDR3 reads CASSTPGPTGNEQFF. In DNA form, the CDR3 reads TGTGCCAGCAGTACGCCGGGACCCACGGGGAATGAGCAGTTCTTC. The chain is built from TRBV25-1 and TRBJ2-1; D tentatively fits TRBD1 or TRBD2 (5 bases each). The germline CDR1 and CDR2 sequences are MGHDK and SYGVNS. Trimming removed 5 bases from V and 7 bases from J, with 18 bases in between. CDR3 length: 15 amino acids.

This sequence joins TRBV28 and TRBJ2-7, with 9 bases fitting TRBD2. Germline V lookup: CDR1 MDHEN, CDR2 SYDVKM. Losses at the gene ends were 6 bases for V and 1 base for J; bases not matched to a gene: 4. The CDR3 sequence is 14 residues long. The CDR3 nucleotides read TGTGCCAGCAGCACTAGCGGGTTATCCTACGAGCAGTACTTC. Translating gives CASSTSGLSYEQYF.

V and J are TRBV4-3 and TRBJ2-7, with D uncertain. The CDR3 extends over 14 amino acids. V was cut by 0 bases and J by 2 bases, with 8 bases left in between. Per the germline V gene, CDR1 is LGHNA and CDR2 is YSLEER. The CDR3 DNA is TGCGCCAGCAGCCAAGAGATCGTAGCCTACGAGCAGTACTTC. Protein sequence: CASSQEIVAYEQYF.

The chain uses TRBV29-1 and TRBJ1-1; a possible D gene is TRBD1 (5 bases). The CDR3 spans 14 residues. Germline V gene data show CDR1 as SQVTM and CDR2 as ANQGSEA. V dropped 2 bases and J dropped 0 bases, with 10 bases sitting between them. This CDR3 reads CSVESGVMNTEAFF. CDR3 in DNA: TGCAGCGTTGAATCGGGGGTTATGAACACTGAAGCTTTCTTT.

This clone occurred once. The V gene is TRBV29-1, the J gene TRBJ1-2; unclear D gene. The V and J ends lost 1 base and 8 bases respectively, with 14 bases between them. The germline V gene has CDR1 SQVTM and CDR2 ANQGSEA. The CDR3 has 13 amino acids. CDR3 in DNA: TGCAGCGTTGAAGTTGCTTCGGGTGGGGGCTACACCTTC. It yields the protein CSVEVASGGGYTF.